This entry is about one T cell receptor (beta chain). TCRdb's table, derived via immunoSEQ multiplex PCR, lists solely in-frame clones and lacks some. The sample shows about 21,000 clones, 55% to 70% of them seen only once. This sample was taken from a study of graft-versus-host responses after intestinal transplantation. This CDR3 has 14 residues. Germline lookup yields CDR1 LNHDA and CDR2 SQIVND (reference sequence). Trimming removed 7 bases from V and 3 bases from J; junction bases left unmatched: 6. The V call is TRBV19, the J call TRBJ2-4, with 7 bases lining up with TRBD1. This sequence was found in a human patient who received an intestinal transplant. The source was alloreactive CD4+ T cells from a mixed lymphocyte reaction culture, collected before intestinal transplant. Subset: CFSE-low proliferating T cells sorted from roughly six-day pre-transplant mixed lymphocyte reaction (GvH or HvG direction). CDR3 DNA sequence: TGTGCCAGTATAGAGGGGGCAGGCAAAAACATTCAGTACTTC. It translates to CASIEGAGKNIQYF.